A selection of T cell receptor beta chains follows, all from one sample in a study of OX40 agonist ivuxolimab in advanced cancers. Generated by immunoSEQ multiplex PCR, the TCRdb table keeps only in-frame clones and is missing some. The table records some 64,000 clones, roughly 87% of them present only once. Specimen: CD4+ or CD8+ T cells sorted from blood, collected in a trial of the OX40 agonist ivuxolimab. The origin of the receptors is an adult with an advanced solid tumor such as melanoma, head and neck, liver or kidney cancer. Each CDR3 is given with its conserved first and last residue. D genes are given only for firm matches. Clone size is given for some rows only: seen once, a few or many times, or a class if the clone is expanded.

>once|TRBD1|TRBV19|TRBJ1-2
CASRTGGLGYGYTF
TGTGCCAGTCGGACAGGGGGACTCGGCTATGGCTACACCTTC
>NA|TRBD1|TRBV10-3|TRBJ1-4
CAIRPAGTGAEKLFF
TGTGCCATCAGACCCGCAGGGACAGGGGCTGAAAAACTGTTTTTT
>NA|NA|TRBV7-2|TRBJ1-2
CASSLVRTSGYTF
TGTGCCAGCAGCTTAGTCAGGACTTCCGGCTACACCTTC
>NA|TRBD2|TRBV7-2|TRBJ2-3
CAIKRGATDTQYF
TGTGCCATCAAGCGGGGGGCCACAGATACGCAGTATTTT
>few|TRBD1|TRBV2|TRBJ2-7
CASSPDRAISEQYF
TGTGCCAGCAGTCCGGACAGGGCTATTTCCGAGCAGTACTTC
>few|TRBD1|TRBV19|TRBJ2-7
CASSKWDSSYEQYF
TGTGCCAGTAGTAAATGGGACAGCTCCTACGAGCAGTACTTC
>NA|TRBD1|TRBV5-6|TRBJ1-6
CASSSGQGRSSPLHF
TGTGCCAGCAGCTCCGGACAGGGGAGAAGTTCACCCCTCCACTTT
>NA|TRBD1|TRBV6-1|TRBJ2-7
CASTWGQGSYEQYF
TGTGCCAGCACCTGGGGACAGGGGTCCTACGAGCAGTACTTC
>NA|NA|TRBV20-1|TRBJ1-1
CSARKGAEAFF
TGCAGTGCTAGAAAGGGGGCTGAAGCTTTCTTT
>NA|NA|TRBV6-1|TRBJ1-4
CASNDPVATNEKLFF
TGTGCCAGCAACGACCCCGTAGCAACTAATGAAAAACTGTTTTTT
>NA|TRBD2|TRBV9|TRBJ2-3
CASSVGGLAGRRWVDTQYF
TGTGCCAGCAGCGTCGGGGGACTAGCGGGGCGCCGATGGGTAGATACGCAGTATTTT
>once|TRBD2|TRBV7-8|TRBJ2-1
CASSRTSGYNNEQFF
TGTGCCAGCAGCCGGACTAGCGGTTATAACAATGAGCAGTTCTTC
>NA|NA|TRBV30|TRBJ1-5
CAWRDSGGRNQPQHF
TGTGCCTGGAGGGACTCCGGCGGGCGGAATCAGCCCCAGCATTTT